The 23 T cell receptor beta chains presented below share a single source sample, sequenced in a study of cytomegalovirus exposure and HLA in healthy donors. PCR employed 60 Vbeta and 13 Jbeta primers. Sequencing used immunoSEQ multiplex PCR; TCRdb keeps in-frame clones, though not all of them. The top ten clones hold 1% of a sample with under 200,000 clones, roughly 75% of them seen once. The sequenced sample was PBMCs. Receptor source: a woman aged 45-65 years in good health and CMV-seropositive.

The sample holds a few counts of this clone. The J gene is TRBJ1-1, the V gene TRBV7-2; the D is unclear. CDR1 and CDR2 (germline): SGHTA, FQGNSA. The CDR3 spans 15 residues. Deletions cut 4 bases from V and 4 bases from J, with 16 bases between. In nucleotides, the CDR3 is TGTGCCAGCAGCTCGGGTGGGAGCTTGGGCACTGAAGCTTTCTTT. Encoded protein: CASSSGGSLGTEAFF.

The chain employs TRBV19 and TRBJ2-1, with a weak D call TRBD2 (6 bases). Per germline, CDR1 LNHDA and CDR2 SQIVND (reference sequence). Trimming shortened V by 11 bases and J by 10 bases, and 15 bases separated the two germline ends. The CDR3 sequence is 11 residues long. The DNA of the CDR3 is TGTGCCGCCAAAGGAGGGGCAGAGCAGTTCTTC. Encoded protein: CAAKGGAEQFF.

V is TRBV7-2 and J is TRBJ1-3, with D perhaps matching TRBD1 (5 bases). The length of the CDR3 is 15 residues. V lost 0 bases and J 0 bases, leaving 6 bases between the germline ends. Germline V gene sequence: CDR1 SGHTA, CDR2 FQGNSA. CDR3 DNA: TGTGCCAGCAGCTTAGCAGGGGTCTCTGGAAACACCATATATTTT. This sequence encodes CASSLAGVSGNTIYF.

The chain carries TRBV27 and TRBJ1-5, with 9 bases identical to TRBD1. V lost 5 bases to trimming and J lost 0 bases; unmatched junction nucleotides: 5. Germline CDR1 is MNHEY and CDR2 is SMNVEV (reference sequence). The CDR3 length is 16 residues. The chain's CDR3 is CASSRDRAYSNQPQHF. The CDR3 DNA reads as TGTGCCAGCAGTAGGGACAGGGCTTATAGCAATCAGCCCCAGCATTTT.

This clone was observed a handful of times. This rearrangement joins TRBV23-1 to TRBJ2-7; TRBD2 agrees at 7 bases. TRBV23-1 is an open reading frame, and its role is uncertain. The CDR3 has 16 amino acids. V shed 7 bases, J shed 5 bases, and the junction held 17 bases outside the gene matches. CDR3 nucleotides: TGCGCCAGCATGGGGGGGTTTCCATTGTTTGTCCACGAGCAGTACTTC. The encoded protein is CASMGGFPLFVHEQYF.

V gene TRBV28 combines with J gene TRBJ1-5; maybe TRBD1 (6 bases). The V end was cut by 6 bases, the J end by 1 base, with 19 bases between. There are 17 residues in the CDR3. Germline V CDR1 and CDR2: MDHEN, SYDVKM. CDR3 region: CASSPAQGPWSNQPQHF. The CDR3 coding sequence is TGTGCCAGCAGCCCCGCCCAGGGGCCATGGAGCAATCAGCCCCAGCATTTT. Drawing the rest from reference TRBV28 and TRBJ1-5, the complete variable domain is DVKVTQSSRYLVKRTGEKVFLECVQDMDHENMFWYRQDPGLGLRLIYFSYDVKMKEKGDIPEGYSVSREKKERFSLILESASTNQTSMYLCASSPAQGPWSNQPQHFGDGTRLSIL.

The J gene is TRBJ2-7, the V gene TRBV27, with a tentative D call TRBD2 (6 bases). In germline, CDR1 is MNHEY, CDR2 SMNVEV (reference sequence). The CDR3 loop spans 15 amino acids. V was cut by 0 bases and J by 3 bases, with 12 bases left in between. The CDR3 region is CASSLSGTGGYEQYF. CDR3 nucleotide sequence: TGTGCCAGCAGTTTATCTGGGACCGGGGGCTACGAGCAGTACTTC.

The chain uses TRBV21-1 and TRBJ1-3; the table's D call of TRBD1 was not tested on the DNA. TRBV21-1 is a recognized pseudogene. The CDR3 extends over 17 amino acids. This chain's CDR3 is CASSKRQGPSSGNTIYF. Here the CDR3 DNA reads TGTGCCAGCAGCAAAAGGCAGGGCCCCAGCTCTGGAAACACCATATATTTT.

The V gene is TRBV9, the J gene TRBJ2-1, with D perhaps TRBD2 (6 bases). The CDR3 runs 15 residues. V shed 3 bases and J shed 5 bases, with 15 bases lying between them. The V gene's germline CDR1 is SGDLS and CDR2 YYNGEE. CDR3 region: CASSAAGNADNEQFF. The CDR3 DNA is TGTGCCAGCAGCGCGGCGGGGAACGCAGACAATGAGCAGTTCTTC.

The chain carries TRBV5-6 and TRBJ2-3; 8 bases agree with TRBD1. V was pared by 3 bases and J by 4 bases, with 10 bases of the junction left unmatched. Germline CDR1 reads SGHDT; CDR2 reads YYEEEE. This CDR3 comprises 16 residues. CDR3 sequence reads: CASSSRTGLGPDTQYF. For the CDR3, the DNA is TGTGCCAGCAGCTCGCGGACAGGGTTAGGACCAGATACGCAGTATTTT.

Notes on this clone: One end of the junction does not line up with germline, which may come from a read error. The J gene is TRBJ2-3, the V gene TRBV7-8; 11 nucleotides agree with TRBD2. CDR1 and CDR2 from the germline V gene are SGHVS and FQNEAQ. This CDR3 spans 15 amino acids. In nucleotides, the CDR3 is TGTGCCAGCAGTTTAGCGGGGGGGCCAAAAGATACGCAGTATTTT. As protein: CASSLAGGPKDTQYF.

Note on this clone: The sample holds other DNA sequences that translate to the same CDR3. CDR3 sequence (DNA): TGTGCCAGCAGCTCGGGGACCTACAATGAGCAGTTCTTC. As protein: CASSSGTYNEQFF. The V call is TRBV5-6, the J call TRBJ2-1, with D perhaps matching TRBD2 (5 bases). Germline CDR1 SGHDT, CDR2 YYEEEE. The CDR3 covers 13 residues. The V end was cut by 3 bases, the J end by 2 bases, with 6 bases between.

The chain uses TRBV7-3 and TRBJ2-7; maybe TRBD2 (6 bases). The CDR3 is 15 amino acids. Trimming cost V 3 bases and J 2 bases, with 14 bases left between them. Looked up from germline, CDR1 is SGHTA and CDR2 is FQGTGA. CDR3 loop: CASSFGGGRTYEQYF. CDR3 coding DNA: TGTGCCAGCAGCTTTGGTGGGGGGAGAACCTACGAGCAGTACTTC.

The chain couples TRBV28 to TRBJ2-7; no clear D. Germline values: CDR1 MDHEN, CDR2 SYDVKM. Trimming left V 5 bases short and J 4 bases short, with 6 bases between. The CDR3 consists of 11 residues. The CDR3 region has the DNA TGTGCCAGCAGTCTGCAGTACGAGCAGTACTTC. Encoded protein: CASSLQYEQYF.

This rearrangement joins TRBV4-3 to TRBJ1-2; a weak D match, TRBD1 (5 bases). The CDR3 loop spans 14 amino acids. The V gene's germline CDR1 is LGHNA and CDR2 YSLEER. Trimming removed 1 base from V and 8 bases from J, with 14 bases in between. The CDR3 DNA is TGCGCCAGCAGCCAAGCAGGGAGGGCGATGGGCTACACCTTC. Encoded protein: CASSQAGRAMGYTF.

The chain joins TRBV7-6 to TRBJ1-2, with D possibly matching TRBD1 (5 bases). CDR3 length: 13 amino acids. Trimming removed 2 bases at V and 4 bases at J, with 8 bases between. Germline V gene data show CDR1 as SGHVS and CDR2 as FNYEAQ. The chain's CDR3 is CASSLQGLYGYTF. Written as DNA, the CDR3 is TGTGCCAGCAGCTTACAGGGACTCTATGGCTACACCTTC.

The chain has TRBV19 and TRBJ1-1; TRBD1 is a possible D gene (5 bases). This CDR3 contains 13 residues. Trimming left V 2 bases short and J 5 bases short, with 9 bases between. The germline V gene encodes CDR1 LNHDA and CDR2 SQIVND (reference sequence). The CDR3 nucleotides read TGTGCCAGTAGTATACAGGGATATACTGAAGCTTTCTTT. This sequence encodes CASSIQGYTEAFF.

The chain employs TRBV4-2 and TRBJ2-7; the D gene is possibly TRBD2 (5 bases). Germline-derived CDR1 and CDR2 are LGHNA and YNFKEQ. The CDR3 contains 18 residues. Trimming pared 2 bases from V and 4 bases from J, leaving 24 bases between. The CDR3 bases are TGTGCCAGCAGCCAATATACCGGGGAGTCAATCCGTCCTTACGAGCAGTACTTC. Its translation is CASSQYTGESIRPYEQYF.

V usage is TRBV5-1 and J usage is TRBJ1-5; D remains ambiguous. The CDR3 extends over 15 amino acids. The ends were cut back, 3 bases at V and 2 bases at J, with 12 bases in the middle. Germline V gene data show CDR1 as SGHRS and CDR2 as YFSETQ. CDR3 nucleotides: TGCGCCAGCAGCTATCGGGAGGCTGGCAATCAGCCCCAGCATTTT. As protein: CASSYREAGNQPQHF.

This clone was seen only once. The rearrangement links TRBV28 to TRBJ2-1; D remains ambiguous. Germline CDR1 reads MDHEN; CDR2 reads SYDVKM. The CDR3 consists of 13 residues. The V gene lost 2 bases and the J gene lost 7 bases, with 9 bases spanning the gap. The CDR3, as DNA: TGTGCCAGCAGTTTACTAGAACCGAATGAGCAGTTCTTC. Translated, it gives CASSLLEPNEQFF.

The chain combines TRBV27 with TRBJ2-7; unclear D gene. This CDR3 is built from 13 residues. Trimming removed 3 bases from V and 6 bases from J, with 12 bases in between. Germline values: CDR1 MNHEY, CDR2 SMNVEV (reference sequence). The CDR3: CASSFRSEFEQYF. DNA for the CDR3: TGTGCCAGCAGTTTCAGGTCTGAATTCGAGCAGTACTTC.

The chain joins TRBV7-9 to TRBJ1-2, with D tentatively TRBD1 (5 bases). The germline V gene has CDR1 SEHNR and CDR2 FQNEAQ (reference sequence). The CDR3 loop spans 15 amino acids. V was cut by 1 base and J by 5 bases, with 14 bases left in between. The CDR3 DNA reads as TGTGCCAGCAGCTTAGGAGGAGGGGCAGAATATGGCTACACCTTC. The encoded protein is CASSLGGGAEYGYTF.

The chain carries TRBV29-1 and TRBJ1-3, with D possibly being TRBD1 (6 bases). This CDR3 has 15 amino acids. Germline CDR1 reads SQVTM; CDR2 reads ANQGSEA. V was shortened by 4 bases and J by 3 bases, with 16 bases between the two germline ends. DNA for the CDR3: TGCAGCGTTGTAGGGGGGGATATTGGTGGAAACACCATATATTTT. It encodes CSVVGGDIGGNTIYF.